These 29 T cell receptor beta chains share one sample of origin, sequenced in a study of T cells in Graves' hyperthyroidism and ophthalmopathy. Template material for amplifying TCR beta CDR3 regions consisted of RNA transcripts. HTBI primers were used for first-round RT-PCR of the TCR CDR3. TCRdb passed the multiplex PCR reads through MiXCR, listing each CDR3 protein once. The sample consists of approximately 710,000 distinct CDR3 sequences, roughly 17% of them appearing once. Sequencing was carried out using blood. The source is a man aged 45-65 years with Graves' hyperthyroidism.

This clonotype was counted between two and nine times. The chain recombines TRBV3-2 with TRBJ2-1; TRBD2, as called in the table, went unchecked against the DNA. TRBV3-2 is designated a pseudogene. The CDR3 covers 20 residues. The CDR3 sequence: CASSQGVASGRAKSYNEQFF. The CDR3 nucleotides read TGTGCCAGCAGCCAAGGAGTGGCTAGCGGGAGGGCCAAGTCCTACAATGAGCAGTTCTTC.

This rearrangement joins TRBV28 to TRBJ1-2, with D possibly being TRBD1 (5 bases). The CDR3 spans 11 residues. V was cut by 6 bases and J by 7 bases, with 9 bases left in between. Germline V lookup: CDR1 MDHEN, CDR2 SYDVKM. CDR3 sequence: CASRLGVGYTF. The CDR3 DNA reads as TGTGCCAGCAGGTTGGGGGTTGGCTACACCTTC.

This clonotype has a handful of counts. No conserved phenylalanine or tryptophan is present at the end of the CDR3, so a read error is the likely explanation. V and J are TRBV11-3 and TRBJ1-1; 7 nucleotides agree with TRBD1. Looked up from germline, CDR1 is SGHNT and CDR2 is YENEEA. V shed 5 bases, J shed 5 bases, and the junction held 5 bases outside the gene matches. The CDR3 length is 13 residues. The CDR3 loop is CASSEDRRTEAFL. The CDR3 DNA reads as TGTGCCAGCAGCGAGGACAGGAGGACTGAAGCTTTCCTT.

The chain combines TRBV29-1 with TRBJ1-1; 7 bases fit TRBD1. CDR3 size: 13 residues. Germline V gene sequence: CDR1 SQVTM, CDR2 ANQGSEA. Trimming took 7 bases from V and 5 from J; bases not matched to a gene: 10. CDR3 region: CSGDKTGVTEAFF. DNA for the CDR3: TGCAGCGGCGACAAAACAGGGGTGACTGAAGCTTTCTTT.

This clonotype was counted many times. The chain links TRBV28 to TRBJ1-4; TRBD1 aligns across 9 bases. Unmatched junction bases numbered 9, after V lost 5 bases and J lost 8 bases. The CDR3 runs 15 residues. Germline CDR1 MDHEN, CDR2 SYDVKM. CDR3 loop: CASSLPGQGGEKLFF. DNA for the CDR3: TGTGCCAGCAGTCTTCCGGGACAGGGAGGAGAAAAACTGTTTTTT.

This clonotype was counted ten times or more. The rearrangement links TRBV12-3 or TRBV12-4 to TRBJ2-3; 9 nucleotides align to TRBD2. Trimming at V came to 2 bases and at J to 1 base, leaving 13 bases not matched to a gene. CDR3 size: 19 residues. The CDR3 coding sequence is TGTGCCAGCAGTTTATCTGGACTAGGCGGGAGGGCCCGCACAGATACGCAGTATTTT. Translation gives CASSLSGLGGRARTDTQYF.

This clonotype was observed a handful of times. Here the CDR3 reads CASSQTGSGETQYF. CDR3 DNA sequence: TGCGCCAGCAGCCAGACGGGGAGCGGGGAGACCCAGTACTTC. The chain uses TRBV5-1 and TRBJ2-5, with D perhaps matching TRBD2 (6 bases). CDR1 SGHRS and CDR2 YFSETQ come from the germline V gene. This CDR3 comprises 14 residues. The ends were cut back, 4 bases at V and 5 bases at J, with 15 bases in the middle. The full variable domain, its missing parts supplied by reference TRBV5-1 and TRBJ2-5, is KAGVTQTPRYLIKTRGQQVTLSCSPISGHRSVSWYQQTPGQGLQFLFEYFSETQRNKGNFPGRFSGRQFSNSRSEMNVSTLELGDSALYLCASSQTGSGETQYFGPGTRLLVL.

This clonotype showed up just a few times. The V call is TRBV9, the J call TRBJ2-6, with no clear D. The V gene lost 1 base and the J gene lost 0 bases, with 5 bases spanning the gap. Germline CDR1 SGDLS, CDR2 YYNGEE. The CDR3 length is 15 residues. CDR3 DNA: TGTGCCAGCAGCGTACCGAGCTCTGGGGCCAACGTCCTGACTTTC. Translation: CASSVPSSGANVLTF.

This clonotype was seen repeatedly, ten times or more. The J gene is TRBJ1-2, the V gene TRBV27; 12 bases align to TRBD1. Germline V CDR1 and CDR2: MNHEY, SMNVEV (reference sequence). The CDR3 is 15 residues long. V gave up 8 bases and J gave up 5 bases; unmatched junction bases: 9. DNA of the CDR3: TGTGCCAGCTCGAGCGGGACAGGGGGCGCGTATGGCTACACCTTC. It translates to CASSSGTGGAYGYTF.

This clonotype was seen at least ten times. This rearrangement joins TRBV2 to TRBJ1-1; 7 bases are shared with TRBD1. The CDR3 is made up of 12 amino acids. V trimming: 10 bases; J trimming: 3 bases; junction bases outside the gene matches: 5. Germline V gene lookup returns CDR1 SNHLY and CDR2 FYNNEI. This CDR3 reads CANRTGYTEAFF. In DNA form, the CDR3 reads TGTGCCAACAGGACAGGTTACACTGAAGCTTTCTTT.

This clonotype was seen many times. The CDR3 reads CASSLLLAGGPRYEQFF. The CDR3 region has the DNA TGTGCCAGCAGTTTATTACTAGCGGGAGGGCCACGGTATGAGCAGTTCTTC. The rearrangement joins TRBV27 to TRBJ2-1; 13 bases agree with TRBD2. With 1 base clipped from V and 8 bases from J, the junction kept 8 bases outside the gene matches. Germline CDR1 reads MNHEY; CDR2 reads SMNVEV (reference sequence). The CDR3 loop spans 17 amino acids.

The chain couples TRBV25-1 to TRBJ2-2; weak D call: TRBD2 (5 bases). This CDR3 has 17 amino acids. Trimming cost V 4 bases and J 8 bases, with 23 bases left between them. The germline V gene encodes CDR1 MGHDK and CDR2 SYGVNS. CDR3 DNA: TGTGCCAGCAGTGGAAGGATCGGGGTAGAAAGTTGGGGGGAGCTGTTTTTT. The encoded protein is CASSGRIGVESWGELFF.

The chain joins TRBV10-3 to TRBJ1-2; D might be TRBD1 (6 bases). The length of the CDR3 is 13 residues. V dropped 7 bases and J dropped 8 bases, with 17 bases sitting between them. The germline gives CDR1 ENHRY, CDR2 SYGVKD. The CDR3 DNA follows: TGTGCCATCAAGTGGGTGGGACAAGGCGGCTACACCTTC. It translates to CAIKWVGQGGYTF.

Details on this clonotype: This may be a read error, as it is one base from a much larger clone. V and J are TRBV9 and TRBJ2-1, with TRBD2 identical over 7 bases. V dropped 4 bases and J dropped 4; count of bases not matched to a gene: 8. Germline V gene lookup returns CDR1 SGDLS and CDR2 YYNGEE. There are 15 residues in the CDR3. The CDR3 DNA sequence: TGTGCCAGCAGCATAGAGGGACTACTATACAATGAGCAGTTCTTC. It encodes CASSIEGLLYNEQFF. Based on the CDR3 plus reference TRBV9 and TRBJ2-1, the full variable domain is DSGVTQTPKHLITATGQRVTLRCSPRSGDLSVYWYQQSLDQGLQFLIQYYNGEERAKGNILERFSAQQFPDLHSELNLSSLELGDSALYFCASSIEGLLYNEQFFGPGTRLTVL.

The chain couples TRBV20-1 to TRBJ1-4; TRBD1 agrees at 8 bases. CDR3 length: 14 residues. Losses at the gene ends were 5 bases for V and 8 bases for J; bases not matched to a gene: 10. The V gene's germline CDR1 is DFQATT and CDR2 SNEGSKA (reference sequence). The CDR3 sequence is CSADRTGSLEKLFF. Written as DNA, the CDR3 is TGCAGTGCTGACCGGACAGGGTCGTTAGAAAAACTGTTTTTT.

At least ten counts were recorded for this clonotype. V is TRBV12-3 or TRBV12-4 and J is TRBJ1-6; D gene unclear. V dropped 6 bases and J dropped 7 bases, with 13 bases sitting between them. The CDR3 sequence is 14 residues long. CDR3 loop: CASSREGLNSPLHF. DNA of the CDR3: TGTGCCAGCAGCCGCGAGGGCCTGAATTCACCCCTCCACTTT.

V and J are TRBV12-3 or TRBV12-4 and TRBJ2-1, with D maybe TRBD2 (6 bases). Trimming removed 4 bases at V and 10 bases at J, with 14 bases between. CDR3 size: 13 residues. This CDR3 reads CASSSWGDGEQFF. In DNA form, the CDR3 reads TGTGCCAGCAGTTCATGGGGGGATGGGGAGCAGTTCTTC.

A remark on this clonotype: The junction shows a germline mismatch at one end, possibly a read error. CDR3 in DNA: TGTACCAGCAGCGCCTGGGATGACGCAGATACGCAGTATTTT. Amino acid sequence: CTSSAWDDADTQYF. The chain combines TRBV9 with TRBJ2-3; the D is unclear. The CDR3 sequence is 14 residues long. Germline V gives CDR1 SGDLS, CDR2 YYNGEE.

This clonotype was seen ten or more times. J is TRBJ1-4 and V is TRBV7-6; tentatively, D is TRBD1 (6 bases). This CDR3 has 14 residues. Germline CDR1 reads SGHVS; CDR2 reads FNYEAQ. V was pared by 5 bases and J by 7 bases, with 14 bases between. The CDR3 is CASSPTTGSEKLFF. The CDR3 nucleotides are TGTGCCAGCAGCCCTACTACAGGGAGTGAAAAACTGTTTTTT.

This clonotype was counted many times. The chain uses TRBV20-1 and TRBJ1-3; unclear D gene. This CDR3 comprises 15 residues. Germline CDR1 is DFQATT and CDR2 is SNEGSKA (reference sequence). V lost 0 bases, J lost 4 bases, and 13 bases lay in between. DNA of the CDR3: TGCAGTGCTAGAGAAACCGGAGCGAGAGGAAACACCATATATTTT. It codes for CSARETGARGNTIYF.

CDR3 sequence (DNA): TGTGCCAGCAGTTTAATACAGGGTGGGAATGAGCAGTTCTTC. Translated: CASSLIQGGNEQFF. This sequence joins TRBV28 and TRBJ2-1, with TRBD1 as a possible D gene (6 bases). The CDR3 covers 14 residues. V gave up 2 bases and J gave up 7 bases, with 12 bases separating them. Germline CDR1 MDHEN, CDR2 SYDVKM.

This clonotype was observed a few times. J is TRBJ2-1 and V is TRBV10-2; 12 bases are a match to TRBD2. CDR3 length: 15 residues. J was trimmed by 9 bases and V by 6 bases; bases with no gene match: 9. Germline loops: CDR1 WSHSY, CDR2 SAAADI. CDR3 bases: TGCGCCAGCAGAGGACTAGCGGGACTTTTCGCTGAGCAGTTCTTC. As protein: CASRGLAGLFAEQFF.

The chain is built from TRBV7-3 and TRBJ1-6; D is possibly TRBD1 (6 bases). This CDR3 region has 16 residues. Germline V gives CDR1 SGHTA, CDR2 FQGTGA. V gave up 7 bases and J gave up 6 bases, with 19 bases separating them. In DNA form, the CDR3 reads TGTGCCAGCAAAAAAGGGGGGGGCGCGGTTAATTCACCCCTCCACTTT. This gives the protein CASKKGGGAVNSPLHF.

The chain joins TRBV20-1 to TRBJ2-3, with D perhaps assigned TRBD1 or TRBD2 (5 bases each). Per the germline V gene, CDR1 is DFQATT and CDR2 is SNEGSKA (reference sequence). The CDR3 is made up of 14 amino acids. V was clipped by 7 bases and J by 12 bases, with 26 bases between them. DNA for the CDR3: TGCAGTGGGGGGATACAGACCAGCACAGATGCTCAGTATTTT. Its translation: CSGGIQTSTDAQYF.

The V call is TRBV30, the J call TRBJ2-5; no firm D call. V lost 0 bases, J lost 5 bases, and 16 bases lay in between. Germline CDR1 GTSNPN, CDR2 SVGIG (reference sequence). This CDR3 is 15 amino acids long. CDR3 in amino acids: CAWSVYGMGMETQYF. The CDR3, as DNA: TGTGCCTGGAGTGTATATGGTATGGGAATGGAGACCCAGTACTTC.

This clonotype has more than one count but fewer than ten. The gene calls are TRBV9 and TRBJ2-7, with D perhaps given as TRBD1 or TRBD2 (5 bases each). V lost 0 bases and J 6 bases, leaving 13 bases between the germline ends. There are 14 residues in the CDR3. The V gene's germline CDR1 is SGDLS and CDR2 YYNGEE. CDR3 DNA sequence: TGTGCCAGCAGCGTAGAGGGAAGTGGGGGCGAGCAGTACTTC. Translation gives CASSVEGSGGEQYF. Complete variable domain (other parts from reference TRBV9 and TRBJ2-7): DSGVTQTPKHLITATGQRVTLRCSPRSGDLSVYWYQQSLDQGLQFLIQYYNGEERAKGNILERFSAQQFPDLHSELNLSSLELGDSALYFCASSVEGSGGEQYFGPGTRLTVT.

This sequence joins TRBV28 and TRBJ2-7; TRBD2 agrees at 8 bases. This CDR3 region has 13 residues. CDR1 is MDHEN, CDR2 SYDVKM, per germline. With 10 bases clipped from V and 4 bases from J, the junction kept 9 bases outside the gene matches. The DNA for the CDR3 is TGTGCCACTTCGGCGGGGGGCCGGTACGAGCAGTACTTC. Translating it yields CATSAGGRYEQYF.

This clonotype was counted ten times or more. V is TRBV5-1 and J is TRBJ2-1; a weak D match, TRBD2 (5 bases). The CDR3 is made up of 15 amino acids. The germline V gene has CDR1 SGHRS and CDR2 YFSETQ. V lost 0 bases to trimming and J lost 5 bases, with 12 bases between them. For the CDR3, the DNA is TGCGCCAGCAGCTTGGAAGGTCGGGGAGACAATGAGCAGTTCTTC. Amino acids: CASSLEGRGDNEQFF.

The table lists this clonotype with many counts. Here the CDR3 DNA reads TGTGCCAGCAGCCCGTTGAGGGCTTTGGGGCACACCGGGGAGCTGTTTTTT. Its protein is CASSPLRALGHTGELFF. The chain has TRBV28 and TRBJ2-2, with D possibly being TRBD1 or TRBD2 (5 bases each). Germline values: CDR1 MDHEN, CDR2 SYDVKM. CDR3 length: 17 residues. V was pared by 6 bases and J by 3 bases, with 20 bases between. The whole variable domain, filled in from reference TRBV28 and TRBJ2-2, reads DVKVTQSSRYLVKRTGEKVFLECVQDMDHENMFWYRQDPGLGLRLIYFSYDVKMKEKGDIPEGYSVSREKKERFSLILESASTNQTSMYLCASSPLRALGHTGELFFGEGSRLTVL.